This TCR beta chain was captured in a study of OX40 agonist ivuxolimab in advanced cancers. Whole-study context: Patients were infused with ivuxolimab every 2 weeks at 0.01 to 10 mg/kg.

The study's findings and limits: Some patients who did not respond also had low normalized T-cell clonal expansion. Undetermined was the antigen specificity of the expanded peripheral T cells. Among the lowest peripheral clonal expansion occurred in 0.1-3.0 mg/kg partial responders.

Repertoires were generated with immunoSEQ multiplex PCR, while TCRdb's copy carries only in-frame clones and drops some. The sample shows around 68,000 clones, roughly 87% of them seen only once. This CDR3 is 10 amino acids long. In germline, CDR1 is DFQATT, CDR2 SNEGSKA (reference sequence). V lost 4 bases, J lost 10 bases, and 3 bases stayed unmatched. To note about this clone: Its cognate antigen is unknown.

The material sequenced was CD4+ or CD8+ T cells sorted from blood, taken in a trial of the OX40 agonist ivuxolimab. The genes are TRBV20-1 and TRBJ2-7, with 8 bases matching TRBD2. The clonotype originates from an adult with an advanced solid tumor such as melanoma, head and neck, liver or kidney cancer. The DNA of the CDR3 is TGCAGTGCTATTAGCGGGGCTCAGTACTTC. Residues: CSAISGAQYF.